This T cell receptor (beta chain) was recovered during a study of cytomegalovirus exposure and HLA in healthy donors. In the case of this clone: Its antigen is unidentified.

Healthy bone marrow donors made up the donor group. Study results and caveats: The productive fraction for most TCR beta V segments was about 90% or about 30% in an earlier analysis. The CMV antigen specificity of three CMV-associated chains was confirmed through in vitro analysis. Most of the CMV-associated TCR beta chains (in a later analysis) appeared to be HLA-restricted.

Researchers ran the PCR with 60 Vbeta and 13 Jbeta primers. TCRdb keeps only in-frame clones here, not all; method: immunoSEQ multiplex PCR. The sample consists of fewer than 250,000 clones, roughly 87% of them appearing once. The CDR3 totals 16 residues. This sequence was found in a man aged 40-49 years in good health and CMV-seropositive. Sequenced input: PBMCs. V gene TRBV21-1 combines with J gene TRBJ2-1; the table gives TRBD2 as D, unverified against the DNA. TRBV21-1 is recorded as a pseudogene. This chain's CDR3 is CARLPGLAGTYNEQFF. CDR3 in DNA: TGTGCCAGACTCCCGGGACTAGCGGGAACTTACAATGAGCAGTTCTTC.